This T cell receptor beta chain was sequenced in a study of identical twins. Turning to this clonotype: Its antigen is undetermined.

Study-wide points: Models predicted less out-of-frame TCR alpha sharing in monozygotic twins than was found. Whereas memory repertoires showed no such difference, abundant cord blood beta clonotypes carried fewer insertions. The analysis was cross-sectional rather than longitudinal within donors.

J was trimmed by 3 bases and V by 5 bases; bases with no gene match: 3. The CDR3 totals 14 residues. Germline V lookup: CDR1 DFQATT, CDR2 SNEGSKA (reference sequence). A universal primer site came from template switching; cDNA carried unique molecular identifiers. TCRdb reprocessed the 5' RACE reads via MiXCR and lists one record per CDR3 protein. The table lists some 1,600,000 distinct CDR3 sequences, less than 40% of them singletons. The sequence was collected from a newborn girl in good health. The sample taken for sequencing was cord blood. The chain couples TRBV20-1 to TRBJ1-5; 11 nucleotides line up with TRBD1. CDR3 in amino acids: CSAEDRGHNQPQHF. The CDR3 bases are TGCAGTGCTGAGGACAGGGGGCACAATCAGCCCCAGCATTTT.